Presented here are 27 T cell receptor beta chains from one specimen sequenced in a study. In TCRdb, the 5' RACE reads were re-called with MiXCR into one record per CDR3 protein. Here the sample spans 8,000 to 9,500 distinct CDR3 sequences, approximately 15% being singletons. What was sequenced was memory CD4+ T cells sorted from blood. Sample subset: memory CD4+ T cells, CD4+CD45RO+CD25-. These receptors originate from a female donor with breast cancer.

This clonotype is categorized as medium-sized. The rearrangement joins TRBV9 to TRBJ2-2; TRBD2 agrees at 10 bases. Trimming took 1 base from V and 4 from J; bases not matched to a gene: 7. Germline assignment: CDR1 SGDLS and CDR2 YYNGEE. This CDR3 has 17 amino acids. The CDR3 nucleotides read TGTGCCAGCAGCGTATCACTAGCGGGAAGGGGCACCGGGGAGCTGTTTTTT. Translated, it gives CASSVSLAGRGTGELFF.

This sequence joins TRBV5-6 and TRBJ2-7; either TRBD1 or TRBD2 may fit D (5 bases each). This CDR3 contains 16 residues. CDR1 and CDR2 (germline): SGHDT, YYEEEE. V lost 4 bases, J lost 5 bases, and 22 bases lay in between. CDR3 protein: CASSGAGTNPIHEQYF. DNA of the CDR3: TGTGCCAGCAGCGGGGCGGGTACTAACCCCATCCACGAGCAGTACTTC.

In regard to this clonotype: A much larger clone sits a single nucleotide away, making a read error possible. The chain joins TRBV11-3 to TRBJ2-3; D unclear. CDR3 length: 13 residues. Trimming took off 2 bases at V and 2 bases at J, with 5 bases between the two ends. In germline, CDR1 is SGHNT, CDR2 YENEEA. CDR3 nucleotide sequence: TGTGCCAGCAGCTTACCATTCACAGATACGCAGTATTTT. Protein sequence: CASSLPFTDTQYF.

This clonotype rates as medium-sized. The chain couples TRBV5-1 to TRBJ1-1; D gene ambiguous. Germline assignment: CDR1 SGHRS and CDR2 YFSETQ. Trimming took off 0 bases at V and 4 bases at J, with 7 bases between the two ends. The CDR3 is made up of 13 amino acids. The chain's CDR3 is CASSLAGSTEAFF. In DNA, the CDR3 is TGCGCCAGCAGCTTGGCAGGATCCACTGAAGCTTTCTTT.

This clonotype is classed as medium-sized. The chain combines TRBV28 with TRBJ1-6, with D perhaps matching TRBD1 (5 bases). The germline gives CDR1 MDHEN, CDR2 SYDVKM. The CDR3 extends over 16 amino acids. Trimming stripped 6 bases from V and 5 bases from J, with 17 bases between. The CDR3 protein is CASSITGTANNSPLHF. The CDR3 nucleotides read TGTGCCAGCAGCATTACCGGGACTGCAAATAATTCACCCCTCCACTTT.

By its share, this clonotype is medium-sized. The CDR3 reads CASSLGEGFEQFF. The CDR3 DNA follows: TGCGCCAGCAGCTTGGGAGAAGGCTTTGAGCAGTTCTTC. The chain employs TRBV5-1 and TRBJ2-1; D gene ambiguous. CDR3 length equals 13 residues. Trimming removed 0 bases at V and 9 bases at J, with 10 bases between. Germline CDR1 is SGHRS and CDR2 is YFSETQ.

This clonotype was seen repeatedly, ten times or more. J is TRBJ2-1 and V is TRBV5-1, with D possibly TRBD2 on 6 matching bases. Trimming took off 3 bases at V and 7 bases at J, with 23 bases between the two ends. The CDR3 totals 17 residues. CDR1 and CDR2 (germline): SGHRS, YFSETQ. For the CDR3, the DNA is TGCGCCAGCAGCTCCCGTGAGAGGGGACTCGCTAGGAATGAGCAGTTCTTC. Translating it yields CASSSRERGLARNEQFF.

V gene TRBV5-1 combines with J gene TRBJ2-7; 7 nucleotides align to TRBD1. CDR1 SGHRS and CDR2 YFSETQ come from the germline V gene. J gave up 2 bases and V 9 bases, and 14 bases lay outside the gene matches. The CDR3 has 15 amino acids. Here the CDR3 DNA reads TGCGCCATCAGAACCGAGACAGGGTGGACCTACGAGCAGTACTTC. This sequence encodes CAIRTETGWTYEQYF.

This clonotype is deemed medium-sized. CDR3 region: CASRRTGDFYEQYF. DNA for the CDR3: TGCGCCAGCAGAAGGACAGGGGACTTCTACGAGCAGTACTTC. V gene TRBV5-1 combines with J gene TRBJ2-7; 9 nucleotides line up with TRBD1. This CDR3 has 14 residues. J was trimmed by 3 bases and V by 5 bases; bases with no gene match: 6. Per germline, CDR1 SGHRS and CDR2 YFSETQ.

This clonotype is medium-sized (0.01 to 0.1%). The CDR3 DNA is TGCAGCGTTCGACAGGGAGGGTCGGGCTATGGCTACACCTTC. This codes for CSVRQGGSGYGYTF. The chain carries TRBV29-1 and TRBJ1-2; 7 nucleotides line up with TRBD1. The V gene end was trimmed by 5 bases and the J gene end by 4 bases; junction bases not matched to a gene: 10. The germline V gene encodes CDR1 SQVTM and CDR2 ANQGSEA. The length of the CDR3 is 14 residues. Supplemented by reference TRBV29-1 and TRBJ1-2, the full variable domain reads SAVISQKPSRDICQRGTSLTIQCQVDSQVTMMFWYRQQPGQSLTLIATANQGSEATYESGFVIDKFPISRPNLTFSTLTVSNMSPEDSSIYLCSVRQGGSGYGYTFGSGTRLTVV.

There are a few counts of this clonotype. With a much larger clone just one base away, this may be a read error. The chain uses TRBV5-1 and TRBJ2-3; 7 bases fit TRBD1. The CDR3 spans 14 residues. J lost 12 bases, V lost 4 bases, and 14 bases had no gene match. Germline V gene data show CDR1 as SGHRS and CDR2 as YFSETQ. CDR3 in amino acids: CASSVGVGQRIQYF. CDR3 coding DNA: TGCGCCAGCAGCGTGGGTGTGGGACAGAGGATACAGTATTTT.

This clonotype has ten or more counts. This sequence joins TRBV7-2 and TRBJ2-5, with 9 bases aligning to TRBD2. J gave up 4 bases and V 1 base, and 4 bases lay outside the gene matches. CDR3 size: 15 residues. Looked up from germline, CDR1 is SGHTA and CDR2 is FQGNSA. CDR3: CASSLVTSGRETQYF. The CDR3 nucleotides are TGTGCCAGCAGCTTAGTAACTAGCGGGCGAGAGACCCAGTACTTC. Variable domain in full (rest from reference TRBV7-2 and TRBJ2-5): GAGVSQSPSNKVTEKGKDVELRCDPISGHTALYWYRQSLGQGLEFLIYFQGNSAPDKSGLPSDRFSAERTGGSVSTLTIQRTQQEDSAVYLCASSLVTSGRETQYFGPGTRLLVL.

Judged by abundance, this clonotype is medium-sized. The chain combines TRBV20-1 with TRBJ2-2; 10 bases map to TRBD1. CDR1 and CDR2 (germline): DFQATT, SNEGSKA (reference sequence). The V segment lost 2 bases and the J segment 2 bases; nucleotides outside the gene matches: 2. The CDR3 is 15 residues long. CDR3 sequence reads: CSARRDRGNTGELFF. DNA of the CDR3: TGCAGTGCTAGAAGGGACAGGGGAAACACCGGGGAGCTGTTTTTT.

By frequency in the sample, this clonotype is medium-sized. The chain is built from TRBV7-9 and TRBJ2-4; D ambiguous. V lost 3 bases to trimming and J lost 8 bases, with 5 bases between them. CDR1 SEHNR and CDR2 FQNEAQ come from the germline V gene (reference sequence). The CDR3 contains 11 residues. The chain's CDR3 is CASSFSDIQYF. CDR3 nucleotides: TGTGCCAGCAGCTTTTCAGACATTCAGTACTTC.

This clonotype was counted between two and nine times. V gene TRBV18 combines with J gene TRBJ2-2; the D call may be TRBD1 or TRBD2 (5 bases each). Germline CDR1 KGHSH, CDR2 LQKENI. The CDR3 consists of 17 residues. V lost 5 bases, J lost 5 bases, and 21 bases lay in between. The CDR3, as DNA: TGTGCCAGCTCATCTTCGACCATACCGAGGGGTACCGGGGAGCTGTTTTTT. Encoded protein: CASSSSTIPRGTGELFF.

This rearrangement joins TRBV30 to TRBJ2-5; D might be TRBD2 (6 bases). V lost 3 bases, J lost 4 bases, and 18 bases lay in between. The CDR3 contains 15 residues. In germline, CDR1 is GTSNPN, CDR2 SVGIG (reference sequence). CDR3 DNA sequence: TGTGCCTGGAGCGCCCCGGCGGGGAGAGGAGAGACCCAGTACTTC. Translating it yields CAWSAPAGRGETQYF.

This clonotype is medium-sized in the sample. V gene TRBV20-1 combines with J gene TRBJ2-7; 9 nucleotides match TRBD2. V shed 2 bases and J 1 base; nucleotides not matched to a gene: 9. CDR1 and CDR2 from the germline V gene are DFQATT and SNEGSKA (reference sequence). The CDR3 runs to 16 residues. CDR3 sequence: CSARPAGGPGSYEQYF. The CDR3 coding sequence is TGCAGTGCTAGACCAGCGGGAGGACCCGGTTCCTACGAGCAGTACTTC.

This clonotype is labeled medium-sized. CDR3 coding DNA: TGCGCCAGCAGCTTCTCTTCCCGGCAGGGGCGATCCTACGAGCAGTACTTC. This encodes CASSFSSRQGRSYEQYF. The chain links TRBV5-1 to TRBJ2-7, with a weak D call TRBD1 (6 bases). Trimming took 2 bases from V and 1 from J, leaving 19 bases between them. This CDR3 has 17 residues. Germline V lookup: CDR1 SGHRS, CDR2 YFSETQ.

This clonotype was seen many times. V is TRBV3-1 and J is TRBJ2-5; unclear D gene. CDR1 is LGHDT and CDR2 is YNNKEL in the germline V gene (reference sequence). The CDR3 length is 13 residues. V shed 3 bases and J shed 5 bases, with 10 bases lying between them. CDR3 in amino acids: CASSHNKRETQYF. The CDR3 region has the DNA TGTGCCAGCAGCCATAATAAAAGGGAGACCCAGTACTTC.

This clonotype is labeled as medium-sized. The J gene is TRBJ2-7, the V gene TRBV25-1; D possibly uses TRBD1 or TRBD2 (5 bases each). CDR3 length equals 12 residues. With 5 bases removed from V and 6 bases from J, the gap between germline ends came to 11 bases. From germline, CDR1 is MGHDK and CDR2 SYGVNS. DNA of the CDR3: TGTGCCAGCAGTTGGGGGAAGGCCGAGCAGTACTTC. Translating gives CASSWGKAEQYF.

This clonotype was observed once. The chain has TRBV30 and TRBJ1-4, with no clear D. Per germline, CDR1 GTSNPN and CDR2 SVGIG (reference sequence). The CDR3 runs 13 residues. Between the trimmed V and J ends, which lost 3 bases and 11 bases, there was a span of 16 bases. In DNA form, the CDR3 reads TGTGCCTGGAGCGTCCCCCCCGTGAGTAAACTGTTTTTT. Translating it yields CAWSVPPVSKLFF. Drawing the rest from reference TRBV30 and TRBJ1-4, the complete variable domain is SQTIHQWPATLVQPVGSPLSLECTVEGTSNPNLYWYRQAAGRGLQLLFYSVGIGQISSEVPQNLSASRPQDRQFILSSKKLLLSDSGFYLCAWSVPPVSKLFFGSGTQLSVL.

The CDR3 sequence is CASSGGPQNIQYF. CDR3 coding DNA: TGTGCCAGCAGCGGCGGGCCCCAAAACATTCAGTACTTC. The chain carries TRBV5-4 and TRBJ2-4, with D tentatively TRBD2 (5 bases). The CDR3 extends over 13 amino acids. Trimming shortened V by 4 bases and J by 5 bases, and 10 bases separated the two germline ends. The germline V gene encodes CDR1 SGHNT and CDR2 YYREEE (reference sequence). Complete variable domain (other parts from reference TRBV5-4 and TRBJ2-4): ETGVTQSPTHLIKTRGQQVTLRCSSQSGHNTVSWYQQALGQGPQFIFQYYREEENGRGNFPPRFSGLQFPNYSSELNVNALELDDSALYLCASSGGPQNIQYFGAGTRLSVL.

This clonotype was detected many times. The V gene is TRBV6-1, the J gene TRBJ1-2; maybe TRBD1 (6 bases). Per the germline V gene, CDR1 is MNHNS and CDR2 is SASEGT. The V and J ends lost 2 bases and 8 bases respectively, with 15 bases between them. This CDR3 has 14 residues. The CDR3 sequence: CASSEPGGGYGYTF. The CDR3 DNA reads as TGTGCCAGCAGTGAACCCGGGGGCGGGTACGGCTACACCTTC.

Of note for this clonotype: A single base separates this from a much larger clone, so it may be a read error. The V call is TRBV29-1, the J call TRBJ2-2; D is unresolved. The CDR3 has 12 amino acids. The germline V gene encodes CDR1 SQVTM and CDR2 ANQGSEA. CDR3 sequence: CSFETASGELFF. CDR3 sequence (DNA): TGCAGCTTTGAAACCGCTTCCGGGGAGCTGTTTTTT.

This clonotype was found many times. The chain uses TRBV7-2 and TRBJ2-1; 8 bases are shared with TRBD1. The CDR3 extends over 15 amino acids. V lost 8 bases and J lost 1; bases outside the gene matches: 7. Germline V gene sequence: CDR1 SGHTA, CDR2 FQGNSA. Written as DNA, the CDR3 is TGTGCCAGCGGACTACAGGGGGGATCCTACAATGAGCAGTTCTTC. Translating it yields CASGLQGGSYNEQFF.

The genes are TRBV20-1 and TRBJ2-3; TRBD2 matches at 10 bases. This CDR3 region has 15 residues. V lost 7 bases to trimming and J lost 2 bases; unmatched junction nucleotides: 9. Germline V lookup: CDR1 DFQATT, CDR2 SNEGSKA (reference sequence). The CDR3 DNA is TGCAGTGTTAGGGGACTAGCGTCCTCCACAGATACGCAGTATTTT. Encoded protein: CSVRGLASSTDTQYF.

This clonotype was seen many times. The CDR3 DNA is TGTGCCAGCAGCGGGACAGGGGGTCGTACAAATTTTTACACCTTC. Its protein product is CASSGTGGRTNFYTF. The V and J genes are TRBV9 and TRBJ1-2; TRBD1 agrees at 10 bases. The CDR3 consists of 15 residues. Trimming removed 3 bases from V and 11 bases from J; junction bases left unmatched: 13. Germline values: CDR1 SGDLS, CDR2 YYNGEE.